A single sample gave rise to the 16 T cell receptor beta chains below, sequenced in a study of blood T cells in healthy people across ages. Combining a sample-barcoded 5' primer with a J-beta primer mix, a second PCR ran for 7 to 11 cycles. TCRdb processed the 5' RACE reads anew with MiXCR; each CDR3 protein has one entry. The sample includes 650,000 to 1,000,000 distinct CDR3 sequences, roughly 34% of them seen just once. The specimen was blood. These receptors were obtained from a man younger than 30 in good health.

Comments on this clonotype: A much larger clonotype is one base distant, so this may be a read error. The CDR3 spells CAGSLAASGGKVQYF. The CDR3, as DNA: TGCGCCGGCAGCTTGGCCGCTAGCGGGGGGAAAGTGCAGTACTTC. The chain is built from TRBV5-1 and TRBJ2-5; TRBD2 agrees at 11 bases. Germline V lookup: CDR1 SGHRS, CDR2 YFSETQ. This CDR3 is built from 15 residues.

This clonotype was recorded a few times. The chain combines TRBV19 with TRBJ1-5; 9 bases map to TRBD1. The CDR3 sequence is 14 residues long. CDR1 is LNHDA, CDR2 SQIVND, per germline (reference sequence). The V and J ends lost 5 bases and 6 bases, in that order; junction bases with no gene match: 5. The CDR3 DNA reads TGTGCCAGTAGTCGGGACAGGGAAGGTCAGCCCCAGCATTTT. This gives the protein CASSRDREGQPQHF.

CDR3 nucleotides: TGTGCCAGCAGTGTTGTGAGGACGGGGACTGAAGCTTTCTTT. Protein: CASSVVRTGTEAFF. V and J are TRBV12-3 or TRBV12-4 and TRBJ1-1; no definite D call. Trimming left V 5 bases short and J 5 bases short, with 15 bases between. The length of the CDR3 is 14 residues.

The genes are TRBV6-6 and TRBJ1-1, with TRBD1 matching 10 bases. The V gene end was trimmed by 8 bases and the J gene end by 3 bases; junction bases not matched to a gene: 9. Per the germline V gene, CDR1 is MNHNY and CDR2 is SVGAGI (reference sequence). CDR3 length equals 15 residues. CDR3 sequence: CASVGRDRGDTEAFF. For the CDR3, the DNA is TGTGCCAGCGTAGGCCGGGACAGGGGTGACACTGAAGCTTTCTTT.

The rearrangement uses TRBV11-2 and TRBJ2-3; D unresolved. V was trimmed by 4 bases and J by 2 bases, leaving 4 bases between them. The CDR3 length is 12 residues. Germline CDR1 reads SGHAT; CDR2 reads FQNNGV. The chain's CDR3 is CASSWPTDTQYF. The CDR3 nucleotides are TGTGCCAGCAGCTGGCCCACAGATACGCAGTATTTT. Full variable domain (remainder filled in from reference TRBV11-2 and TRBJ2-3): EAGVAQSPRYKIIEKRQSVAFWCNPISGHATLYWYQQILGQGPKLLIQFQNNGVVDDSQLPKDRFSAERLKGVDSTLKIQPAKLEDSAVYLCASSWPTDTQYFGPGTRLTVL.

The J gene is TRBJ1-5, the V gene TRBV5-1; D remains ambiguous. Trimming removed 4 bases at V and 2 bases at J, with 10 bases between. The CDR3 has 14 residues. Germline V gene lookup returns CDR1 SGHRS and CDR2 YFSETQ. This chain's CDR3 is CASSPDGGNQPQHF. In DNA, the CDR3 is TGCGCCAGCAGCCCCGACGGCGGCAATCAGCCCCAGCATTTT.

The rearrangement links TRBV10-3 to TRBJ2-1, with D uncertain. The DNA end is more similar to TRBJ2-7, so the J call may be wrong. Germline CDR1 ENHRY, CDR2 SYGVKD. This CDR3 has 17 amino acids. CDR3 amino acids: CAISATPVGSSYNEQYF. CDR3 bases: TGTGCCATCAGTGCCACCCCGGTGGGCAGCTCCTACAATGAGCAGTACTTC.

On this clonotype: It may be a read error: a sequence one base away is much more abundant. CDR3: CASSYPGRRSYGYTF. In DNA, the CDR3 is TGTGCCAGCAGTTACCCGGGCCGGAGGAGCTATGGCTACACCTTC. The chain uses TRBV6-2 or TRBV6-3 and TRBJ1-2, with unresolved D. The CDR3 is 15 residues long. Germline loops: CDR1 MNHEY, CDR2 SVGEGT. V shed 2 bases and J shed 4 bases, with 14 bases lying between them.

The table lists this clonotype with a few counts. The chain employs TRBV6-5 and TRBJ2-1; 7 positions agree with TRBD2. Germline CDR1 reads MNHEY; CDR2 reads SVGAGI. This CDR3 has 17 residues. V lost 4 bases to trimming and J lost 6 bases; unmatched junction nucleotides: 15. CDR3 DNA: TGTGCCAGCAGTTCCCCCGCGGGAGCGGGTGATACCAATGAGCAGTTCTTC. Its protein product is CASSSPAGAGDTNEQFF.

In its sample, this clonotype was seen a few times. This sequence joins TRBV12-3 or TRBV12-4 and TRBJ2-5; 13 bases agree with TRBD2. The CDR3 is 15 amino acids. V gave up 5 bases and J gave up 1 base; unmatched junction bases: 1. CDR3: CASSTSGRAQETQYF. For the CDR3, the DNA is TGTGCCAGCAGTACTAGCGGGAGGGCCCAAGAGACCCAGTACTTC.

The CDR3 DNA reads as TGTGCCAGCAGCTTAACCGCGGGGGGGCTCGGCACAGATACGCAGTATTTT. It translates to CASSLTAGGLGTDTQYF. The rearrangement joins TRBV7-2 to TRBJ2-3; 9 bases are a match to TRBD2. Germline trimming cut 2 bases from V and 1 base from J; bases unmatched to any gene: 7. This CDR3 region has 17 residues. The germline CDR1 and CDR2 sequences are SGHTA and FQGNSA. The variable domain in full, completed from reference TRBV7-2 and TRBJ2-3, reads GAGVSQSPSNKVTEKGKDVELRCDPISGHTALYWYRQSLGQGLEFLIYFQGNSAPDKSGLPSDRFSAERTGGSVSTLTIQRTQQEDSAVYLCASSLTAGGLGTDTQYFGPGTRLTVL.

In its sample, this clonotype was seen a few times. This chain joins TRBV6-2 or TRBV6-3 and TRBJ2-3, with 11 bases that match TRBD2. CDR1 and CDR2 from the germline V gene are MNHEY and SVGEGT. CDR3 length: 16 residues. The junction had 4 bases not matched to a gene; V was cut back by 5 bases and J by 0 bases. Here the CDR3 DNA reads TGTGCCAGCAGTCCGGGACTAGCGGTTAGCACAGATACGCAGTATTTT. Its translation is CASSPGLAVSTDTQYF.

This clonotype was seen a handful of times. The chain employs TRBV10-3 and TRBJ1-6; 7 nucleotides line up with TRBD1. The CDR3 runs to 13 residues. V dropped 9 bases and J dropped 6; count of bases not matched to a gene: 5. Germline V gene lookup returns CDR1 ENHRY and CDR2 SYGVKD. CDR3 loop: CAITTGINSPLHF. CDR3 DNA: TGTGCCATTACGACAGGGATTAATTCACCCCTCCACTTT.

This clonotype was recorded a few times. The chain links TRBV12-3 or TRBV12-4 to TRBJ2-1; D perhaps matches TRBD1 (5 bases). The CDR3 totals 11 residues. V was cut by 4 bases and J by 9 bases, with 7 bases left in between. The CDR3 reads CASSSGCEQFF. The CDR3, as DNA: TGTGCCAGCAGTTCAGGGTGTGAGCAGTTCTTC.

The V gene is TRBV7-8, the J gene TRBJ2-3; no clear D gene. CDR1 SGHVS and CDR2 FQNEAQ come from the germline V gene. There are 19 residues in the CDR3. Trimming removed 2 bases at V and 2 bases at J, with 23 bases between. The chain's CDR3 is CASSLSYPGSDSHTDTQYF. CDR3 bases: TGTGCCAGCAGCTTAAGTTATCCCGGGTCCGACTCCCACACAGATACGCAGTATTTT.

This clonotype was counted only a few times. This chain joins TRBV20-1 and TRBJ2-1; 7 bases line up with TRBD1. Trimming cost V 0 bases and J 12 bases; bases outside gene matches: 20. The CDR3 sequence is 17 residues long. The germline V gene encodes CDR1 DFQATT and CDR2 SNEGSKA (reference sequence). In nucleotides, the CDR3 is TGCAGTGCTAGAGAATCCCTCACTGAGGGGGCCCTCTTTGGGCAGTTCTTC. Translating gives CSARESLTEGALFGQFF.